This entry lists 6 T cell receptor beta chains sequenced from one sample in a study of shared clonotypes between healthy human individuals. Terminally differentiated effector memory CD45RA+ cells were left out of the naive CD8 fraction, which was CD45RO-negative and positively selected for CCR7. The repertoire was sequenced with immunoSEQ multiplex PCR; TCRdb's copy has only in-frame clones and lacks some. The sample has roughly 770,000 clones, 90% to 97% seen once. Source material: naive CD8+ T cells sorted from blood. Receptors originate from a man younger than 40 in good health.

This sequence joins TRBV7-2 and TRBJ1-1; 7 bases are shared with TRBD1. V dropped 1 base and J dropped 6; count of bases not matched to a gene: 2. The CDR3 consists of 13 residues. Germline V gene lookup returns CDR1 SGHTA and CDR2 FQGNSA. CDR3 loop: CASSLGQGAEAFF. In nucleotides, the CDR3 is TGTGCCAGCAGCTTAGGACAGGGCGCTGAAGCTTTCTTT.

The V call is TRBV11-2, the J call TRBJ2-3; 11 bases map to TRBD2. CDR3 length equals 14 residues. The V gene's germline CDR1 is SGHAT and CDR2 FQNNGV. J lost 7 bases, V lost 8 bases, and 8 bases had no gene match. CDR3 sequence reads: CASGTSGSVHTQYF. The DNA of the CDR3 is TGTGCCAGCGGAACTAGCGGGAGTGTCCATACGCAGTATTTT.

This clone was seen a single time. A read error may be the cause here, since a much bigger clone is one base away. This CDR3 is also generated by other DNA sequences in the sample. The chain couples TRBV9 to TRBJ1-1; 7 nucleotides agree with TRBD1. The CDR3 has 13 residues. Germline assignment: CDR1 SGDLS and CDR2 YYNGEE. After removal of 3 bases from V and 1 base from J, the junction contained 0 bases not matched to a gene. CDR3 sequence reads: CASSAGGNTEAFF. The CDR3 DNA reads as TGTGCCAGCAGCGCAGGGGGGAACACTGAAGCTTTCTTT.

The chain combines TRBV19 with TRBJ1-6; TRBD1 matches at 7 bases. From germline, CDR1 is LNHDA and CDR2 SQIVND (reference sequence). The CDR3 runs to 14 residues. With 5 bases clipped from V and 6 bases from J, the junction kept 4 bases outside the gene matches. CDR3 DNA sequence: TGTGCCAGTAGTCAGGCAGGGGGTAATTCACCCCTCCACTTT. Its protein product is CASSQAGGNSPLHF.

This chain links TRBV6-5 with TRBJ2-5, with unresolved D. CDR3 size: 15 residues. V was trimmed by 6 bases and J by 4 bases, leaving 18 bases between them. The germline CDR1 and CDR2 sequences are MNHEY and SVGAGI. The CDR3 DNA reads as TGTGCCAGCAGCCTCCTGGTGTCGGGTCGAGAGACCCAGTACTTC. It yields the protein CASSLLVSGRETQYF.

The chain recombines TRBV7-2 with TRBJ2-3; a weak D match, TRBD2 (5 bases). The germline gives CDR1 SGHTA, CDR2 FQGNSA. Between the trimmed V and J ends, which lost 2 bases and 5 bases, there was a span of 26 bases. The CDR3 is 19 amino acids. The CDR3 is CASSLPPHPTTTEEDTQYF. CDR3 bases: TGTGCCAGCAGCTTACCACCCCACCCGACTACCACGGAGGAAGATACGCAGTATTTT.